This entry is about one TCR beta chain. At one end the junction does not follow the germline gene, possibly because of a read error. This specimen comes from a study of blood T cell repertoires in COVID-19. Overall study: Samples of COVID-19 (acute and convalescent) were obtained from the United States, Italy and Spain. Nucleic acid was either cDNA or gDNA, and it came from T cells, B-cell-depleted T cells, or PBMCs.

In the original workflow: Estimated nucleated cell counts came from reference gene primer amplification. TCRdb's copy holds only in-frame clones and misses some; the assay was immunoSEQ multiplex PCR. V and J calls and clone size are given by that table; D and trimming were obtained from the DNA. The sample lists over 200,000 clones; over 80% were seen once. In Seattle, patients joined the study during active infection and were tracked longitudinally. The CDR3 spans 11 residues. Germline assignment: CDR1 SEHNR and CDR2 FQNEAQ (reference sequence). Sample: peripheral blood. The chain combines TRBV7-9 with TRBJ2-1; no definite D call. The receptor was isolated from a woman under 40 with COVID-19, enrolled during active disease. This chain's CDR3 is CASSLVPAVVF. CDR3 coding DNA: TGTGCCAGCAGCCTGGTACCCGCGGTGGTCTTC.